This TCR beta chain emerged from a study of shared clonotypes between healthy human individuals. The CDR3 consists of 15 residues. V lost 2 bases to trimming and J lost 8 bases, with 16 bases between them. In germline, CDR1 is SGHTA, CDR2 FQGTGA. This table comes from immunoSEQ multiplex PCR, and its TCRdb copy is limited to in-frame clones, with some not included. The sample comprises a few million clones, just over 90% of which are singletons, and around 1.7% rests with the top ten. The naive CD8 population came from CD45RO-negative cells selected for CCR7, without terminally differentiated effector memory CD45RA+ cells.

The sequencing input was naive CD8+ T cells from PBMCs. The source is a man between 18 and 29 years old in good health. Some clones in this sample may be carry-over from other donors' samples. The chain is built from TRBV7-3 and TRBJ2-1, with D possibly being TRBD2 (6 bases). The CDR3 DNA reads TGTGCCAGCAGCTTACGGGGGATCTCGTTTGATGAGCAGTTCTTC. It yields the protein CASSLRGISFDEQFF.